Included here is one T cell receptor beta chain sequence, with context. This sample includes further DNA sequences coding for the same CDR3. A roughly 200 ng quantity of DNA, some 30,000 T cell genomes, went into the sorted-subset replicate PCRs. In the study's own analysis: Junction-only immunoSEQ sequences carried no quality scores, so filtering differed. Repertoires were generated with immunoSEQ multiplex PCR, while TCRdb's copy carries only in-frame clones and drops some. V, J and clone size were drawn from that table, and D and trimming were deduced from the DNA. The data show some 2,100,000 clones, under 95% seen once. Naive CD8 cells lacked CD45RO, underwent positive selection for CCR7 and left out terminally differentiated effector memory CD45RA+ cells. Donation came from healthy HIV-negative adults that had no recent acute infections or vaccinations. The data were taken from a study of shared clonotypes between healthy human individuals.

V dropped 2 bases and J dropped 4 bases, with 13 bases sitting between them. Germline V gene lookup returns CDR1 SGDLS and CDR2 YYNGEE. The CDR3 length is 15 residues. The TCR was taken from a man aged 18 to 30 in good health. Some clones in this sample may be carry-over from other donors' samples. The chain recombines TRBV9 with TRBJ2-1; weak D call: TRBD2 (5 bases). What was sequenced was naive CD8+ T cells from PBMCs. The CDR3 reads CASSVASGLYNEQFF. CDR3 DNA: TGTGCCAGCAGCGTGGCCAGCGGCCTTTACAATGAGCAGTTCTTC.